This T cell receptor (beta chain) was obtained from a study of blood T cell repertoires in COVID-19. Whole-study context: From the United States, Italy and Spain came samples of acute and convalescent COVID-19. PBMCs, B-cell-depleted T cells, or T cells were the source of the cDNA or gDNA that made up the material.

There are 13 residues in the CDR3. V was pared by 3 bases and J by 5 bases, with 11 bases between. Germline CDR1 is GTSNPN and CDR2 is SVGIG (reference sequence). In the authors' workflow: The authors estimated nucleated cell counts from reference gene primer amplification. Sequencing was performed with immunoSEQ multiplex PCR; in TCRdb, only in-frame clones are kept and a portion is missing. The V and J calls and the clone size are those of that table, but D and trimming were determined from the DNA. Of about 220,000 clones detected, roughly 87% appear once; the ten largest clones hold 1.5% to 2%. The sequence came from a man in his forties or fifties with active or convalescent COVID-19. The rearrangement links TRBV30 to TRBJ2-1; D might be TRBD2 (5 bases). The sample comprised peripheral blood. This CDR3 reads CAWSGGLNNEQFF. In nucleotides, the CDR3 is TGTGCCTGGAGCGGCGGGCTAAACAATGAGCAGTTCTTC.